Shown below are 5 T cell receptor beta chains from a single sample sequenced in a study of cytomegalovirus exposure and HLA in healthy donors. PCR primers comprised 60 Vbeta and 13 Jbeta primers. Data came from immunoSEQ multiplex PCR; TCRdb stores just in-frame clones and leaves some out. The sample has 110,000 or so clones, 60% to 80% seen once. Sequenced input: PBMCs. The receptors shown here come from a woman under 40 in good health and CMV-seropositive.

V usage is TRBV9 and J usage is TRBJ1-4, with 9 bases fitting TRBD1. V gave up 0 bases and J gave up 0 bases; unmatched junction bases: 9. The CDR3 covers 19 residues. CDR1 and CDR2 from the germline V gene are SGDLS and YYNGEE. CDR3 loop: CASSVGPRTGVSTNEKLFF. CDR3 sequence (DNA): TGTGCCAGCAGCGTAGGCCCCCGGACAGGGGTTTCAACTAATGAAAAACTGTTTTTT.

V gene TRBV7-2 combines with J gene TRBJ1-3; no clear D gene. This CDR3 comprises 14 residues. Per germline, CDR1 SGHTA and CDR2 FQGNSA. V lost 1 base, J lost 4 bases, and 8 bases lay in between. This CDR3 is CASSLDAGGNTIYF. DNA for the CDR3: TGTGCCAGCAGCTTAGATGCGGGGGGAAACACCATATATTTT.

The chain couples TRBV6-1 to TRBJ2-5, with no clear D. The CDR3 sequence is 11 residues long. Germline V gene data show CDR1 as MNHNS and CDR2 as SASEGT. The V end lost 7 bases, the J end lost 5 bases, and 8 bases lay between the germline ends. The CDR3 here is CASMRFETQYF. The CDR3 nucleotides read TGTGCCAGCATGAGGTTTGAGACCCAGTACTTC.

This clone was counted only a few times. The genes are TRBV29-1 and TRBJ2-7; 9 bases match TRBD2. V lost 4 bases, J lost 0 bases, and 4 bases stayed unmatched. Looked up from germline, CDR1 is SQVTM and CDR2 is ANQGSEA. CDR3 length: 14 residues. CDR3 nucleotides: TGCAGCGTTGCGGCGCGGGAGGGCTCCTACGAGCAGTACTTC. Translating gives CSVAAREGSYEQYF.

The sample holds a few counts of this clone. The chain uses TRBV5-1 and TRBJ1-3; 7 nucleotides match TRBD1. CDR3 size: 14 residues. Germline V lookup: CDR1 SGHRS, CDR2 YFSETQ. The V gene end was trimmed by 3 bases and the J gene end by 6 bases; junction bases not matched to a gene: 6. The CDR3 is CASSSETGLNTIYF. The CDR3 bases are TGCGCCAGCAGCTCCGAGACAGGGCTAAACACCATATATTTT.